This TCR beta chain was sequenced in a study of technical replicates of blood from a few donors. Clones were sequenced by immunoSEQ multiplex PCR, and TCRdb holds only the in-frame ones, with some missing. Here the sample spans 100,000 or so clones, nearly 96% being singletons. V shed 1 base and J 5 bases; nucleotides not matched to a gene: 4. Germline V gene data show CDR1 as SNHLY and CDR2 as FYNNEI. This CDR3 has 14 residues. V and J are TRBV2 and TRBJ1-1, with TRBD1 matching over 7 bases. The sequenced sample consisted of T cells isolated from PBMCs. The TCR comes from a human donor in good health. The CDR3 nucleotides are TGTGCCAGCAGTGAAGTGCAGGGGGTGACTGAAGCTTTCTTT. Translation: CASSEVQGVTEAFF.